These 27 T cell receptor beta chains came from one sample sequenced in a study of blood T cells in healthy people across ages. A second PCR of 7 to 11 cycles used a sample-barcoded 5' primer and a J-beta primer mix. Via MiXCR, TCRdb re-called the 5' RACE reads, giving one row per CDR3 protein. The sample contains hundreds of thousands of distinct CDR3 sequences, approximately 49% of which appear only once. The sample consisted of blood. Receptor source: a woman aged 55-70 years in good health.

The rearrangement uses TRBV7-3 and TRBJ2-2; tentatively, D is TRBD1 (6 bases). The V gene lost 1 base and the J gene lost 2 bases, with 11 bases spanning the gap. The V gene's germline CDR1 is SGHTA and CDR2 FQGTGA. The CDR3 contains 16 residues. This CDR3 reads CASSLMGTQNTGELFF. The CDR3 nucleotides are TGTGCCAGCAGCTTAATGGGGACACAAAACACCGGGGAGCTGTTTTTT.

CDR3 sequence reads: CSARDSGREITDTQYF. CDR3 DNA: TGCAGTGCTAGAGATTCGGGGCGGGAGATCACAGATACGCAGTATTTT. This sequence joins TRBV20-1 and TRBJ2-3; 7 nucleotides match TRBD2. V shed 0 bases, J shed 2 bases, and the junction held 8 bases outside the gene matches. The CDR3 contains 16 residues. Germline V gene data show CDR1 as DFQATT and CDR2 as SNEGSKA (reference sequence).

The rearrangement links TRBV29-1 to TRBJ2-1; 8 nucleotides align to TRBD2. Germline values: CDR1 SQVTM, CDR2 ANQGSEA. The ends lost 5 bases at V and 9 bases at J; junction bases unmatched: 12. This CDR3 has 14 amino acids. In DNA, the CDR3 is TGCAGCGTTTTTGTTAGCGGGGTGCTCAGTGAGCAGTTCTTC. As protein: CSVFVSGVLSEQFF.

This clonotype was counted between two and nine times. The chain employs TRBV7-9 and TRBJ2-1; 13 positions agree with TRBD2. V lost 2 bases to trimming and J lost 8 bases; unmatched junction nucleotides: 9. The CDR3 covers 17 residues. Germline V gives CDR1 SEHNR, CDR2 FQNEAQ (reference sequence). CDR3 nucleotide sequence: TGTGCCAGCAGCTTACCAAGACTAGCGGGAGGTACGCATGAGCAGTTCTTC. Its translation: CASSLPRLAGGTHEQFF.

Here the CDR3 DNA reads TGTGCCAGCAGTTACTCTCCTAATTTCGGGTACGAGCAGTACTTC. Translated, it gives CASSYSPNFGYEQYF. The chain employs TRBV6-6 and TRBJ2-7; D uncertain. Germline assignment: CDR1 MNHNY and CDR2 SVGAGI (reference sequence). The CDR3 runs 15 residues. V lost 0 bases to trimming and J lost 4 bases, with 13 bases between them.

As regards this clonotype: A much larger clone is a single base away; this may be a read error. The V gene is TRBV2, the J gene TRBJ2-5; TRBD1 matches at 9 bases. Germline V gene lookup returns CDR1 SNHLY and CDR2 FYNNEI. The CDR3 extends over 15 amino acids. The CDR3 region is CVSSVGTGFQETQYF. CDR3 DNA sequence: TGTGTCAGCAGTGTTGGGACAGGGTTTCAAGAGACCCAGTACTTC.

This clonotype showed up many times. DNA of the CDR3: TGCAGTGCTAGTCACGGGAACACCGGGGAGCTGTTTTTT. This gives the protein CSASHGNTGELFF. The chain has TRBV20-1 and TRBJ2-2; D gene unclear. Germline-derived CDR1 and CDR2 are DFQATT and SNEGSKA (reference sequence). The CDR3 length is 13 residues. V was shortened by 3 bases and J by 1 base, with 6 bases between the two germline ends.

This clonotype was counted only a few times. The CDR3 DNA sequence: TGTGCCATCCGGACAGGGGGGGTCTATGGCTACACCTTC. Amino acids: CAIRTGGVYGYTF. The chain joins TRBV10-3 to TRBJ1-2; 10 bases align to TRBD1. The CDR3 has 13 residues. Germline V gives CDR1 ENHRY, CDR2 SYGVKD. With V trimmed by 8 bases and J by 4 bases, 4 bases remained unmatched.

The J gene is TRBJ2-3, the V gene TRBV7-9, with TRBD1 identical over 7 bases. The CDR3 has 16 amino acids. CDR1 is SEHNR and CDR2 is FQNEAQ in the germline V gene (reference sequence). The V and J ends lost 3 bases and 3 bases, in that order; junction bases with no gene match: 9. CDR3 DNA: TGTGCCAGCAGCTTCCAGACAGGGTCAGGGACAGATACGCAGTATTTT. The encoded protein is CASSFQTGSGTDTQYF.

Worth noting for this clonotype: One base away lies a much larger clone, so this may be a sequencing read error. V and J are TRBV29-1 and TRBJ1-2; no reliable D call. CDR3 size: 13 residues. CDR1 is SQVTM, CDR2 ANQGSEA, per germline. The CDR3 DNA sequence: TGCAGCACCAACAGCTTTGGCTCCTATGGCCACACCTTC. Its protein is CSTNSFGSYGHTF.

V usage is TRBV5-5 and J usage is TRBJ2-3; D may be TRBD1 (5 bases). Germline V CDR1 and CDR2: SGHKS, YYEKEE (reference sequence). V lost 0 bases and J lost 2, with 7 bases in between. The CDR3 length is 14 residues. This CDR3 reads CASSLGQYTDTQYF. CDR3 coding DNA: TGTGCCAGCAGCTTGGGACAGTACACAGATACGCAGTATTTT.

The chain couples TRBV2 to TRBJ2-7, with D perhaps TRBD1 or TRBD2 (6 bases each). Trimming pared 5 bases from V and 6 bases from J, leaving 17 bases between. The germline V gene has CDR1 SNHLY and CDR2 FYNNEI. This CDR3 is 14 amino acids long. In nucleotides, the CDR3 is TGTGCCAGCAGTCGGGGGCTCATCCCGTTCGAGCAGTACTTC. Its protein is CASSRGLIPFEQYF.

V is TRBV7-7 and J is TRBJ2-5; D gene ambiguous. Trimming took 2 bases from V and 2 from J, leaving 9 bases between them. Germline V gene sequence: CDR1 SSHAT, CDR2 FNYEAQ (reference sequence). The CDR3 covers 14 residues. CDR3 DNA: TGTGCCAGCAGCTTAAGTAACCGACAAGAGACCCAGTACTTC. Its protein product is CASSLSNRQETQYF.

A few counts support this clonotype. This sequence joins TRBV5-1 and TRBJ1-5; D gene uncertain. Germline CDR1 reads SGHRS; CDR2 reads YFSETQ. Trimming stripped 0 bases from V and 3 bases from J, with 10 bases between. The CDR3 is 15 residues long. The CDR3 DNA sequence: TGCGCCAGCAGCTTGGGGGATGGCCACAATCAGCCCCAGCATTTT. Protein sequence: CASSLGDGHNQPQHF.

This clonotype was recorded once. This chain uses TRBV20-1 with TRBJ2-7, with 7 bases fitting TRBD2. Gene TRBJ2-1 matches the end of the DNA better, so the J call may be wrong. The CDR3 runs 16 residues. Germline values: CDR1 DFQATT, CDR2 SNEGSKA (reference sequence). CDR3 DNA: TGCAGTGCTAGAGTGGCTGTGGGGGGGAACTACAATGAGCAGTTCTTC. Encoded protein: CSARVAVGGNYNEQFF.

The gene calls are TRBV20-1 and TRBJ2-1; perhaps TRBD2 as D (6 bases). The CDR3 runs to 15 residues. Trimming cost V 5 bases and J 0 bases, with 14 bases left between them. Germline-derived CDR1 and CDR2 are DFQATT and SNEGSKA (reference sequence). DNA for the CDR3: TGCAGTGCTGGTATAGCGGTTAGCTCCTACAATGAGCAGTTCTTC. Protein: CSAGIAVSSYNEQFF.

The gene calls are TRBV28 and TRBJ1-5; 7 bases agree with TRBD1. This CDR3 contains 15 residues. V dropped 4 bases and J dropped 2; count of bases not matched to a gene: 5. Per the germline V gene, CDR1 is MDHEN and CDR2 is SYDVKM. The CDR3 reads CASSSFGTGNQPQHF. Here the CDR3 DNA reads TGTGCCAGCAGTTCCTTTGGGACAGGCAATCAGCCCCAGCATTTT.

V gene TRBV9 combines with J gene TRBJ2-1; TRBD1 aligns across 8 bases. This CDR3 comprises 15 residues. Germline trimming cut 4 bases from V and 2 bases from J; bases unmatched to any gene: 5. From germline, CDR1 is SGDLS and CDR2 YYNGEE. The CDR3, as DNA: TGTGCCAGCAGCCCCATGGACAGGGCCTACAATGAGCAGTTCTTC. This gives the protein CASSPMDRAYNEQFF.

This clonotype was seen a few times. The gene calls are TRBV4-2 and TRBJ1-1; 7 bases align to TRBD1. The CDR3 consists of 14 residues. The junction had 3 bases not matched to a gene; V was cut back by 5 bases and J by 0 bases. The germline V gene has CDR1 LGHNA and CDR2 YNFKEQ. CDR3 amino acids: CASSKDRLNTEAFF. DNA for the CDR3: TGTGCCAGCAGCAAGGACAGGTTGAACACTGAAGCTTTCTTT.

The rearrangement joins TRBV20-1 to TRBJ2-3, with D hard to call. CDR1 is DFQATT, CDR2 SNEGSKA, per germline (reference sequence). The CDR3 length is 16 residues. V was clipped by 3 bases and J by 6 bases, with 22 bases between them. The CDR3 region has the DNA TGCAGTGCTAGTAGTGGGGTCCTTGGCTATTTTGATACGCAGTATTTT. It yields the protein CSASSGVLGYFDTQYF.

The V call is TRBV3-1, the J call TRBJ2-7, with 7 bases aligning to TRBD2. Germline V gene sequence: CDR1 LGHDT, CDR2 YNNKEL (reference sequence). After removal of 1 base from V and 3 bases from J, the junction contained 9 bases not matched to a gene. This CDR3 is built from 16 residues. The CDR3: CASSQVLWGRVYEQYF. The CDR3 region has the DNA TGTGCCAGCAGCCAAGTACTCTGGGGGAGGGTCTACGAGCAGTACTTC.

There are a few counts of this clonotype. The chain links TRBV20-1 to TRBJ2-3; 9 bases are shared with TRBD2. The germline gives CDR1 DFQATT, CDR2 SNEGSKA (reference sequence). The CDR3 has 14 amino acids. V was pared by 5 bases and J by 4 bases, with 7 bases of the junction left unmatched. Here the CDR3 reads CSAVAGEVADTQYF. CDR3 bases: TGCAGTGCTGTAGCGGGAGAAGTAGCAGATACGCAGTATTTT.

This clonotype was detected many times. The chain carries TRBV7-2 and TRBJ1-2; a possible D gene is TRBD1 (5 bases). Germline values: CDR1 SGHTA, CDR2 FQGNSA. Trimming shortened V by 4 bases and J by 10 bases, and 13 bases separated the two germline ends. The CDR3 length is 12 residues. The chain's CDR3 is CASSSPGLTYTF. The CDR3 DNA sequence: TGTGCCAGCAGCTCCCCAGGGCTCACCTACACCTTC.

The count of this clonotype is one. This chain connects TRBV7-2 to TRBJ2-7; D assignment may be TRBD1 or TRBD2 (5 bases each). The ends were cut back, 5 bases at V and 2 bases at J, with 13 bases in the middle. Per germline, CDR1 SGHTA and CDR2 FQGNSA. This CDR3 is built from 14 residues. CDR3 in amino acids: CASSTGDGTYEQYF. The CDR3 bases are TGTGCCAGCAGCACTGGGGACGGTACCTACGAGCAGTACTTC.

CDR3 sequence (DNA): TGTGCCAGCAGAAAATCGGGGGGAAGCACAGATACGCAGTATTTT. This codes for CASRKSGGSTDTQYF. This chain joins TRBV6-6 and TRBJ2-3; 7 nucleotides align to TRBD2. V dropped 6 bases and J dropped 0; count of bases not matched to a gene: 6. The CDR3 extends over 15 amino acids. The germline V gene has CDR1 MNHNY and CDR2 SVGAGI (reference sequence).

The chain recombines TRBV29-1 with TRBJ2-1, with D maybe TRBD1 (5 bases). CDR1 is SQVTM and CDR2 is ANQGSEA in the germline V gene. CDR3 length: 14 amino acids. The V and J ends lost 7 bases and 8 bases respectively, with 21 bases between them. This chain's CDR3 is CSATTPGAYDEQFF. The CDR3 DNA reads TGCAGCGCAACCACACCTGGGGCTTACGATGAGCAGTTCTTC.

On this clonotype: Relative to the germline gene, one junction end is altered; a read error may explain this. The chain's CDR3 is CANSFGTGGYGYTF. The CDR3, as DNA: TGTGCCAACAGTTTCGGGACAGGGGGCTATGGCTACACCTTC. The chain is built from TRBV28 and TRBJ1-2; TRBD1 matches 11 bases. The germline gives CDR1 MDHEN, CDR2 SYDVKM. The CDR3 is 14 residues long.